The 13 T cell receptor beta chains below come from one sample, sequenced in a study of blood T cell repertoires in COVID-19. Assay: immunoSEQ multiplex PCR; the TCRdb copy retains only in-frame clones and omits some. The table lists about 180,000 clones, around 82% of them singletons. Sequenced input: peripheral blood. The receptors were sampled from a man in his late teens or twenties with active or convalescent COVID-19.

The gene calls are TRBV6-1 and TRBJ1-2, with 8 positions matching TRBD1. The CDR3 is 15 amino acids. Trimming removed 2 bases from V and 4 bases from J; junction bases left unmatched: 6. The V gene's germline CDR1 is MNHNS and CDR2 SASEGT. DNA of the CDR3: TGTGCCAGCAGTGAAATGGGGACAGGTCTCTATGGCTACACCTTC. Its protein product is CASSEMGTGLYGYTF.

The chain employs TRBV6-4 and TRBJ2-7; perhaps TRBD1 as D (6 bases). The CDR3 has 16 residues. CDR1 is MRHNA, CDR2 SNTAGT, per germline. V was trimmed by 0 bases and J by 11 bases, leaving 23 bases between them. CDR3: CASSDSRYRVTYRKYF. DNA of the CDR3: TGTGCCAGCAGTGACTCGAGGTACAGGGTGACTTATAGGAAGTACTTC.

The genes are TRBV15 and TRBJ1-2; no firm D call. Trimming shortened V by 0 bases and J by 1 base, and 9 bases separated the two germline ends. Germline lookup yields CDR1 LNHNV and CDR2 YYDKDF (reference sequence). The CDR3 is 15 residues long. The CDR3 coding sequence is TGTGCCACCAGCAGAGATTTGCAGTATAACTATGGCTACACCTTC. Encoded protein: CATSRDLQYNYGYTF.

This clone was counted a few times. The chain recombines TRBV19 with TRBJ1-5, with a possible D match to TRBD1 (6 bases). Germline V CDR1 and CDR2: LNHDA, SQIVND (reference sequence). V dropped 9 bases and J dropped 2 bases, with 14 bases sitting between them. The length of the CDR3 is 14 residues. The CDR3 spells CASHLRGGNQPQHF. The CDR3 DNA sequence: TGTGCCAGCCATCTCAGGGGTGGCAATCAGCCCCAGCATTTT. Full variable domain (rest looked up from reference TRBV19 and TRBJ1-5): DGGITQSPKYLFRKEGQNVTLSCEQNLNHDAMYWYRQDPGQGLRLIYYSQIVNDFQKGDIAEGYSVSREKKESFPLTVTSAQKNPTAFYLCASHLRGGNQPQHFGDGTRLSIL.

The chain carries TRBV9 and TRBJ2-5, with 8 bases that match TRBD2. The CDR3 length is 15 residues. Trimming removed 3 bases from V and 2 bases from J; junction bases left unmatched: 6. The germline gives CDR1 SGDLS, CDR2 YYNGEE. The CDR3 DNA reads TGTGCCAGCAGCGAAACGGGAGGGTTACAAGAGACCCAGTACTTC. It is translated as CASSETGGLQETQYF.

This chain links TRBV4-1 with TRBJ1-4; 8 nucleotides align to TRBD1. Germline loops: CDR1 MGHRA, CDR2 YSYEKL. J was trimmed by 5 bases and V by 4 bases; bases with no gene match: 9. The CDR3 has 16 residues. CDR3 DNA sequence: TGCGCCAGCAGCCGCACAGCAGGGGGCGGAAATGAAAAACTGTTTTTT. Translated, it gives CASSRTAGGGNEKLFF.

The genes are TRBV12-3 or TRBV12-4 and TRBJ1-5; the D gene is possibly TRBD1 (5 bases). Between the trimmed V and J ends, which lost 5 bases and 7 bases, there was a span of 9 bases. The CDR3 is made up of 12 amino acids. The CDR3 region has the DNA TGTGCCAGCAGTCCACAGGCCCAGCCCCAGCATTTT. Translating gives CASSPQAQPQHF.

The chain combines TRBV7-3 with TRBJ1-1; possible D gene TRBD1, 5 bases. Germline V gives CDR1 SGHTA, CDR2 FQGTGA. CDR3 length: 16 residues. Trimming stripped 3 bases from V and 4 bases from J, with 18 bases between. CDR3 nucleotides: TGTGCCAGCAGCTTGGTGATGGCGGGGGTGGGCACTGAAGCTTTCTTT. Protein product: CASSLVMAGVGTEAFF.

The V call is TRBV6-5, the J call TRBJ2-7; D possibly corresponds to TRBD1 (5 bases). Looked up from germline, CDR1 is MNHEY and CDR2 is SVGAGI. The CDR3 is 12 amino acids. V lost 5 bases and J lost 5, with 10 bases in between. The CDR3 DNA sequence: TGTGCCAGCAGTAGCTGGGGCAACGAGCAGTACTTC. Translation gives CASSSWGNEQYF.

This clone appeared once. This chain joins TRBV7-2 and TRBJ1-5, with D unresolved. V lost 5 bases to trimming and J lost 0 bases, with 11 bases between them. CDR1 SGHTA and CDR2 FQGNSA come from the germline V gene. This CDR3 is built from 15 residues. The CDR3, as DNA: TGTGCCAGCAGCCGTGACATGACTAGCAATCAGCCCCAGCATTTT. As protein: CASSRDMTSNQPQHF.

The genes are TRBV29-1 and TRBJ2-3; 10 bases map to TRBD2. V gave up 6 bases and J gave up 2 bases; unmatched junction bases: 5. CDR3 length: 14 residues. The germline V gene has CDR1 SQVTM and CDR2 ANQGSEA. CDR3 in amino acids: CSVATSGTTDTQYF. CDR3 coding DNA: TGCAGCGTGGCTACTAGCGGGACCACAGATACGCAGTATTTT.

This sequence joins TRBV5-1 and TRBJ1-3; 7 bases map to TRBD1. Germline loops: CDR1 SGHRS, CDR2 YFSETQ. The CDR3 is 14 residues long. V was clipped by 0 bases and J by 4 bases; unmatched bases: 1. CDR3 amino acids: CASSLGQGGNTIYF. The CDR3 coding sequence is TGCGCCAGCAGCTTGGGACAGGGCGGAAACACCATATATTTT.

This chain uses TRBV7-2 with TRBJ2-7, with TRBD2 matching 8 bases. CDR3 size: 15 residues. V lost 1 base and J lost 4; bases outside the gene matches: 6. The germline gives CDR1 SGHTA, CDR2 FQGNSA. CDR3 in DNA: TGTGCCAGCAGCTTAGTGGGACTAGGAGGGTACGAGCAGTACTTC. Its protein is CASSLVGLGGYEQYF.